The 18 T cell receptor beta chains in this list originate from one sample, sequenced in a study of T cell changes during pregnancy in multiple sclerosis. This table comes from immunoSEQ multiplex PCR, and its TCRdb copy is limited to in-frame clones, with some not included. The sample carries around 39,000 clones, 80% to 95% recorded once. The specimen sequenced was PBMCs (not recorded whether the cells were cultured). The origin of the receptors is a female donor with multiple sclerosis, enrolled in a pregnancy study.

This chain connects TRBV28 to TRBJ1-2; D gene uncertain. This CDR3 region has 12 residues. Trimming left V 5 bases short and J 0 bases short, with 4 bases between. The germline gives CDR1 MDHEN, CDR2 SYDVKM. DNA for the CDR3: TGTGCCAGCAGTGCACCTAACTATGGCTACACCTTC. This translates into CASSAPNYGYTF.

The chain recombines TRBV14 with TRBJ1-1; TRBD1 is a possible D gene (5 bases). Trimming took off 0 bases at V and 0 bases at J, with 17 bases between the two ends. Germline CDR1 reads SGHDN; CDR2 reads FVKESK. CDR3 length equals 18 residues. The CDR3 loop is CASSQDAVGAAVNTEAFF. DNA of the CDR3: TGTGCCAGCAGCCAAGATGCGGTAGGGGCCGCCGTGAACACTGAAGCTTTCTTT.

The rearrangement uses TRBV15 and TRBJ2-3, with no clear D. The CDR3 is 15 amino acids. Germline CDR1 LNHNV, CDR2 YYDKDF (reference sequence). Trimming pared 6 bases from V and 3 bases from J, leaving 16 bases between. This CDR3 is CATRPTRTITDTQYF. In DNA, the CDR3 is TGTGCCACCAGACCCACCAGGACGATAACAGATACGCAGTATTTT.

The chain recombines TRBV19 with TRBJ1-4, with D unclear. Germline CDR1 is LNHDA and CDR2 is SQIVND (reference sequence). V dropped 7 bases and J dropped 4 bases, with 13 bases sitting between them. This CDR3 comprises 14 residues. As DNA, the CDR3 is TGTGCCAGTACCCCCCCAGGAAATAATGAAAAACTGTTTTTT. This codes for CASTPPGNNEKLFF. Complete variable domain (other parts from reference TRBV19 and TRBJ1-4): DGGITQSPKYLFRKEGQNVTLSCEQNLNHDAMYWYRQDPGQGLRLIYYSQIVNDFQKGDIAEGYSVSREKKESFPLTVTSAQKNPTAFYLCASTPPGNNEKLFFGSGTQLSVL.

This clone has more than one count but fewer than ten. The J gene is TRBJ1-2, the V gene TRBV7-9; D ambiguous. The CDR3 is 16 residues long. The germline V gene encodes CDR1 SEHNR and CDR2 FQNEAQ (reference sequence). V lost 5 bases to trimming and J lost 4 bases, with 20 bases between them. CDR3 in amino acids: CASSPGRRALFYGYTF. The CDR3 DNA sequence: TGTGCCAGCAGCCCCGGAAGGCGGGCTCTGTTCTATGGCTACACCTTC.

This chain links TRBV5-6 with TRBJ1-3; D remains unclear. The CDR3 runs 16 residues. Trimming took off 0 bases at V and 0 bases at J, with 10 bases between the two ends. CDR1 SGHDT and CDR2 YYEEEE come from the germline V gene. The CDR3 coding sequence is TGTGCCAGCAGCTTGGGTCCTCAGGTCTCTGGAAACACCATATATTTT. Translated, it gives CASSLGPQVSGNTIYF. Variable domain in full (rest from reference TRBV5-6 and TRBJ1-3): DAGVTQSPTHLIKTRGQQVTLRCSPKSGHDTVSWYQQALGQGPQFIFQYYEEEERQRGNFPDRFSGHQFPNYSSELNVNALLLGDSALYLCASSLGPQVSGNTIYFGEGSWLTVV.

The rearrangement links TRBV11-3 to TRBJ2-5, with D possibly being TRBD1 (6 bases). The CDR3 covers 16 residues. CDR1 is SGHNT, CDR2 YENEEA, per germline. Between the trimmed V and J ends, which lost 1 base and 2 bases, there was a span of 14 bases. In DNA, the CDR3 is TGTGCCAGCAGCTTAGGGTATGGCCAGGGGCAAGAGACCCAGTACTTC. The encoded protein is CASSLGYGQGQETQYF.

The V and J genes are TRBV5-4 and TRBJ1-3; D is undetermined. V lost 4 bases, J lost 4 bases, and 9 bases lay in between. This CDR3 is 13 amino acids long. Germline loops: CDR1 SGHNT, CDR2 YYREEE (reference sequence). CDR3 DNA: TGTGCCAGCAGCCTGGACCCAGGAAACACCATATATTTT. It codes for CASSLDPGNTIYF.

The chain couples TRBV11-2 to TRBJ2-1, with 9 positions matching TRBD2. Germline values: CDR1 SGHAT, CDR2 FQNNGV. The CDR3 covers 16 residues. V trimming: 4 bases; J trimming: 4 bases; junction bases outside the gene matches: 8. The CDR3 DNA reads TGTGCCAGCAGCTCCAGACTAGCGGATATGTACAATGAGCAGTTCTTC. As protein: CASSSRLADMYNEQFF.

The V gene is TRBV6-6, the J gene TRBJ1-6; D not certain. The germline gives CDR1 MNHNY, CDR2 SVGAGI (reference sequence). V was clipped by 2 bases and J by 15 bases, with 8 bases between them. The CDR3 consists of 11 residues. Here the CDR3 reads CASSYGDFLHF. Here the CDR3 DNA reads TGTGCCAGCAGTTACGGGGATTTCCTCCACTTT.

The genes are TRBV6-9 and TRBJ1-2; D not certain. Germline CDR1 is MNHGY and CDR2 is SVAAGI. Trimming left V 1 base short and J 4 bases short, with 10 bases between. CDR3 length: 14 residues. The CDR3 bases are TGTGCCAGCAGTTATTTCGGCGAGGGCTATGGCTACACCTTC. Its translation: CASSYFGEGYGYTF.

V usage is TRBV6-5 and J usage is TRBJ2-1; D might be TRBD2 (5 bases). This CDR3 is 16 amino acids long. Germline V gives CDR1 MNHEY, CDR2 SVGAGI. V was trimmed by 2 bases and J by 9 bases, leaving 20 bases between them. The CDR3 sequence is CASSYRSTRHTIEQFF. The CDR3 coding sequence is TGTGCCAGCAGTTACCGGTCCACTAGACATACAATTGAGCAGTTCTTC.

The chain recombines TRBV5-1 with TRBJ2-5; maybe TRBD2 (5 bases). The V end lost 4 bases, the J end lost 5 bases, and 9 bases lay between the germline ends. CDR1 is SGHRS, CDR2 YFSETQ, per germline. The CDR3 is 12 residues long. CDR3: CASSVERETQYF. The CDR3 bases are TGCGCCAGCAGCGTAGAGCGGGAGACCCAGTACTTC.

The gene calls are TRBV5-5 and TRBJ2-1; 8 positions match TRBD2. The CDR3 has 14 amino acids. From germline, CDR1 is SGHKS and CDR2 YYEKEE (reference sequence). With V trimmed by 2 bases and J by 6 bases, 4 bases remained unmatched. The chain's CDR3 is CASSFRTSSNEQFF. The CDR3 DNA reads TGTGCCAGCAGCTTCCGGACTAGCAGCAATGAGCAGTTCTTC.

V gene TRBV18 combines with J gene TRBJ2-2; 9 nucleotides agree with TRBD1. The CDR3 consists of 16 residues. Germline V gives CDR1 KGHSH, CDR2 LQKENI. V trimming: 3 bases; J trimming: 1 base; junction bases outside the gene matches: 3. The CDR3 coding sequence is TGTGCCAGCTCACCCCCGGGACAGGGGAACACCGGGGAGCTGTTTTTT. As protein: CASSPPGQGNTGELFF.

The chain joins TRBV29-1 to TRBJ1-2; D not resolved. V was pared by 4 bases and J by 7 bases, with 10 bases between. The germline gives CDR1 SQVTM, CDR2 ANQGSEA. CDR3 length: 11 amino acids. The CDR3 DNA reads as TGCAGCGTTGTGGAGGTGGGTGGCTACACCTTC. The encoded protein is CSVVEVGGYTF. The whole variable domain, filled in from reference TRBV29-1 and TRBJ1-2, reads SAVISQKPSRDICQRGTSLTIQCQVDSQVTMMFWYRQQPGQSLTLIATANQGSEATYESGFVIDKFPISRPNLTFSTLTVSNMSPEDSSIYLCSVVEVGGYTFGSGTRLTVV.

The chain carries TRBV6-5 and TRBJ2-2; the match to TRBD1 covers 8 bases. The CDR3 has 16 amino acids. CDR1 is MNHEY, CDR2 SVGAGI, per germline. Trimming at V came to 2 bases and at J to 4 bases, leaving 6 bases not matched to a gene. In DNA form, the CDR3 reads TGTGCCAGCAGTTACAGGACAGGGATAGTCACCGGGGAGCTGTTTTTT. Translated: CASSYRTGIVTGELFF.

This chain links TRBV2 with TRBJ1-3; possibly TRBD1 for D (6 bases). The germline gives CDR1 SNHLY, CDR2 FYNNEI. With 2 bases removed from V and 1 base from J, the gap between germline ends came to 6 bases. The length of the CDR3 is 14 residues. CDR3 amino acids: CASSEQGSGNTIYF. CDR3 bases: TGTGCCAGCAGTGAACAGGGGTCTGGAAACACCATATATTTT.